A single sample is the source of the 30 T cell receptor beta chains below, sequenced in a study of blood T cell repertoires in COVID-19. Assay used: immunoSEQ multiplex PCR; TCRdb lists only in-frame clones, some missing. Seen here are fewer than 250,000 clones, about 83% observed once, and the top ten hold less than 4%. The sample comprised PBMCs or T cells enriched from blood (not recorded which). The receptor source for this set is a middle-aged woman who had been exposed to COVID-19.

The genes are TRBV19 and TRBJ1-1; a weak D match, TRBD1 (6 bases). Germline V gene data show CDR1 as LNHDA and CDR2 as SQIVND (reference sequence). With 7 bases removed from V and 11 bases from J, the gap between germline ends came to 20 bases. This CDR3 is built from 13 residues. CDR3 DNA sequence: TGTGCCAGTAACAGGGACCCGGGCCGTCCGGCTTTCTTT. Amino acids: CASNRDPGRPAFF.

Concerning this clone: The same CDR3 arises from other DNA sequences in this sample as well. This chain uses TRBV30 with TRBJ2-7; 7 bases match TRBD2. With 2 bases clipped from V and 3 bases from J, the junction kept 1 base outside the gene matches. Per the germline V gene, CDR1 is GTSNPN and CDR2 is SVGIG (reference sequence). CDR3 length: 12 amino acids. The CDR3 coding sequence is TGTGCCTGGAGTACGGGGGGCTACGAGCAGTACTTC. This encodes CAWSTGGYEQYF. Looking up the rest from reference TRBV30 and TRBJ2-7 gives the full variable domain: SQTIHQWPATLVQPVGSPLSLECTVEGTSNPNLYWYRQAAGRGLQLLFYSVGIGQISSEVPQNLSASRPQDRQFILSSKKLLLSDSGFYLCAWSTGGYEQYFGPGTRLTVT.

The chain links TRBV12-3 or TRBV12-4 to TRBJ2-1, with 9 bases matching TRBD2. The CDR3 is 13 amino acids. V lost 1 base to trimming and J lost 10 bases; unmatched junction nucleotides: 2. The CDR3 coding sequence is TGTGCCAGCAGTTTAGGAACTAGCGGGGAGCAGTTCTTC. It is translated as CASSLGTSGEQFF.

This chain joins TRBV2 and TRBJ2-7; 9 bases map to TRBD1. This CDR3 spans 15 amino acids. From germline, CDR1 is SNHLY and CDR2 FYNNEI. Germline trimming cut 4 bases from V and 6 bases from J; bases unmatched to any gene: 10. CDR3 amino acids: CASSATGGASGEQYF. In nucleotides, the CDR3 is TGTGCCAGCAGTGCCACAGGGGGCGCATCGGGCGAGCAGTACTTC.

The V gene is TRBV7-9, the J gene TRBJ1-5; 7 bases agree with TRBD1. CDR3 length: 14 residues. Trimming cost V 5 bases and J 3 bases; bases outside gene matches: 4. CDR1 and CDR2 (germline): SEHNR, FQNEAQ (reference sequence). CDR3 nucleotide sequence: TGTGCCAGCAGCCCGGACAGGTTCAATCAGCCCCAGCATTTT. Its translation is CASSPDRFNQPQHF.

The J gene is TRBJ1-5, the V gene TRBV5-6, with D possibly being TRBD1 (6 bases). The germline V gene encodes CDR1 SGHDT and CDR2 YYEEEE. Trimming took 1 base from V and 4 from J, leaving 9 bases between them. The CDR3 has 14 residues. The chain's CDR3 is CASSLWQGNQPQHF. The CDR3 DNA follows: TGTGCCAGCAGCTTGTGGCAGGGGAATCAGCCCCAGCATTTT.

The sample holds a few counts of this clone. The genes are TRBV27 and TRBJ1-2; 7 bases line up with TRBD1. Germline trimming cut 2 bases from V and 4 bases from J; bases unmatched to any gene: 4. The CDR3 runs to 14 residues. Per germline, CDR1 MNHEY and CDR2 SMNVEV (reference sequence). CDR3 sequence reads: CASSLADRAYGYTF. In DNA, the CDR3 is TGTGCCAGCAGTTTAGCCGACAGGGCCTATGGCTACACCTTC.

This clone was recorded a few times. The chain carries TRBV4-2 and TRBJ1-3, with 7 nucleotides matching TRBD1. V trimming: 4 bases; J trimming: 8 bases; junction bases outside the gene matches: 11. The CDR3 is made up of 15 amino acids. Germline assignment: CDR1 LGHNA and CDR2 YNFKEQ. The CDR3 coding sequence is TGTGCCAGCAGCCCCCCAAGGACAGGAGCCTACACCATATATTTT. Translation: CASSPPRTGAYTIYF.

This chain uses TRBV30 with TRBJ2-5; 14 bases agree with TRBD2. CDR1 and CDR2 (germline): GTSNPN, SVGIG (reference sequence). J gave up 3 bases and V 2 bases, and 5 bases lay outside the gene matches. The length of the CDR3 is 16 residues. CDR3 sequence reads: CAWSKPGLAGEETQYF. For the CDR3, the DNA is TGTGCCTGGAGTAAACCGGGACTAGCGGGGGAAGAGACCCAGTACTTC.

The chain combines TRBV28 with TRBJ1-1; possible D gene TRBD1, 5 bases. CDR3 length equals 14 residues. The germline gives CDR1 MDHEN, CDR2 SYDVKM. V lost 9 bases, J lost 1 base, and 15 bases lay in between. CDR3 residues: CASLVGQGNTEAFF. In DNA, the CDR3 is TGTGCCAGTCTGGTAGGGCAGGGGAACACTGAAGCTTTCTTT.

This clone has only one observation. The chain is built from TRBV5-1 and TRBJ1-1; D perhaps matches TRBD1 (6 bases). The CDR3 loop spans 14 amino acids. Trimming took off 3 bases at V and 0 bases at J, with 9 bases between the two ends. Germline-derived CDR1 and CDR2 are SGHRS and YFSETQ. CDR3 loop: CASSYRAMNTEAFF. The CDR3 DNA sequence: TGCGCCAGCAGCTACAGGGCCATGAACACTGAAGCTTTCTTT.

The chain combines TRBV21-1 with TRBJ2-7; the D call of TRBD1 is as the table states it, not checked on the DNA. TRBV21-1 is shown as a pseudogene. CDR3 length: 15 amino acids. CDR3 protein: CASRPGQGAVYEQYF. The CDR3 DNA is TGTGCCAGCAGGCCAGGACAGGGGGCTGTATACGAGCAGTACTTC.

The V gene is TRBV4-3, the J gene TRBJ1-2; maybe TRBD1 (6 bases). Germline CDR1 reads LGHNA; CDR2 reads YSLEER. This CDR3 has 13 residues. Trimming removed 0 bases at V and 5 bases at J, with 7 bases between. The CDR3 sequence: CASSQDQGYGYTF. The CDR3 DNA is TGCGCCAGCAGCCAAGATCAGGGGTATGGCTACACCTTC.

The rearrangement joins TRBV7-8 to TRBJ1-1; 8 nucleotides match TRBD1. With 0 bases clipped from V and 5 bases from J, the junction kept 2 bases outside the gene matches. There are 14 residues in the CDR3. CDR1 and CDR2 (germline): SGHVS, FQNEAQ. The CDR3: CASSLARGHTEAFF. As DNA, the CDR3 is TGTGCCAGCAGCTTAGCCAGGGGGCATACTGAAGCTTTCTTT.

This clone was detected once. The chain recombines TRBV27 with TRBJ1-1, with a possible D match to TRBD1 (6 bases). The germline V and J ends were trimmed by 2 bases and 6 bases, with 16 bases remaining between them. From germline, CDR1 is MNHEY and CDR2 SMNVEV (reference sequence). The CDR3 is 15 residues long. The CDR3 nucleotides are TGTGCCAGCAGTTTAAGGGGGGGCGAGTTAGCTGAAGCTTTCTTT. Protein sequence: CASSLRGGELAEAFF.

CDR3 region: CASSQYRGLDQPQHF. The CDR3, as DNA: TGTGCCAGCAGCCAATACAGGGGGCTAGATCAGCCCCAGCATTTT. The V and J genes are TRBV28 and TRBJ1-5; TRBD1 matches at 9 bases. Germline V CDR1 and CDR2: MDHEN, SYDVKM. Unmatched junction bases numbered 8, after V lost 6 bases and J lost 5 bases. This CDR3 has 15 residues.

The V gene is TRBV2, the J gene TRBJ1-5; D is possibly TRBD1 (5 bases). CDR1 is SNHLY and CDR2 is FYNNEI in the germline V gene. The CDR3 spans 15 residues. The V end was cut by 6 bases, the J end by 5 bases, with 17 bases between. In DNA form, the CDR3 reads TGTGCCAGCAGGGAGGAGGGGTTTTGGGATCAGCCCCAGCATTTT. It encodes CASREEGFWDQPQHF.

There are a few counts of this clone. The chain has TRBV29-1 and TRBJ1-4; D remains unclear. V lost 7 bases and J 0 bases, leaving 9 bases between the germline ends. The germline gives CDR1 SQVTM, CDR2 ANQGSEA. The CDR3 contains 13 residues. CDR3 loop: CSATGATNEKLFF. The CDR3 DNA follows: TGCAGCGCAACGGGAGCAACTAATGAAAAACTGTTTTTT.

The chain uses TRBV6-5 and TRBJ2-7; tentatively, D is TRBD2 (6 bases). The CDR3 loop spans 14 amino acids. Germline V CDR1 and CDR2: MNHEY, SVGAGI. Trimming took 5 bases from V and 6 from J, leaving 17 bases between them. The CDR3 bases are TGTGCCAGCAGTAACCAGGGAGGAGGGAGCGAGCAGTACTTC. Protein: CASSNQGGGSEQYF.

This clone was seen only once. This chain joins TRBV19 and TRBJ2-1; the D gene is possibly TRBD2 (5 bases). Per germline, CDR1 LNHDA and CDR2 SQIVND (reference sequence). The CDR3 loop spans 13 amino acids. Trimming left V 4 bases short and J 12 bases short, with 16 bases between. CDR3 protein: CASSKDSGLVQFF. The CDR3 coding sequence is TGTGCCAGTAGTAAGGACTCTGGCTTGGTGCAGTTCTTC.

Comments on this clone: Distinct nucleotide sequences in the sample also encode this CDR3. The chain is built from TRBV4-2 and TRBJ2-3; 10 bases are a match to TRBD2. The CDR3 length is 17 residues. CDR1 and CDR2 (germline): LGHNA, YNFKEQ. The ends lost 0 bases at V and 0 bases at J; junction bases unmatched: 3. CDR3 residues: CASSQDLAGESTDTQYF. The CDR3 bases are TGTGCCAGCAGCCAAGACCTAGCGGGGGAAAGCACAGATACGCAGTATTTT.

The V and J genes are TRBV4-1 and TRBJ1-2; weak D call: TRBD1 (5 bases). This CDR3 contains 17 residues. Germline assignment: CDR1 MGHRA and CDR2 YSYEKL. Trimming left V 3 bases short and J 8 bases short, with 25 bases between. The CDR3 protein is CASSHRSGPRDGIGYTF. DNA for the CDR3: TGCGCCAGCAGCCATAGGTCAGGCCCCAGGGATGGTATAGGCTACACCTTC.

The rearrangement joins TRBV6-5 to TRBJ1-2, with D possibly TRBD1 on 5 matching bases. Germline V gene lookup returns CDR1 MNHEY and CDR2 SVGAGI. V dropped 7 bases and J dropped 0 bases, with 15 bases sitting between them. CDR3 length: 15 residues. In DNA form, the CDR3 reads TGTGCCAGCATTACTTCAGGGTATTCTAACTATGGCTACACCTTC. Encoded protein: CASITSGYSNYGYTF.

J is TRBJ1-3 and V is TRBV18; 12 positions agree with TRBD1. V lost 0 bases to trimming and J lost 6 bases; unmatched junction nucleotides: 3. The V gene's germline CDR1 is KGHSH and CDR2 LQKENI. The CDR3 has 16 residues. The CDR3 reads CASSPPGTGGKNTIYF. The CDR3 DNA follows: TGTGCCAGCTCACCACCCGGGACAGGGGGCAAAAACACCATATATTTT.

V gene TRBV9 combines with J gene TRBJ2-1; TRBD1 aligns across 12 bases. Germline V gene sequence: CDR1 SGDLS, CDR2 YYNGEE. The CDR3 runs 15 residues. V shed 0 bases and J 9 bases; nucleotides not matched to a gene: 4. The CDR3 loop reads CASSVGGQGAAEQFF. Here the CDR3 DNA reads TGTGCCAGCAGCGTAGGGGGACAGGGGGCGGCTGAGCAGTTCTTC.

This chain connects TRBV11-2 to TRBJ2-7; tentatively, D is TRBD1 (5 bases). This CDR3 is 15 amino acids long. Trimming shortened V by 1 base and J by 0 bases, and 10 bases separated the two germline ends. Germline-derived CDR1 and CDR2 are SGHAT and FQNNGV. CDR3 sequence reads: CASSLGVRASYEQYF. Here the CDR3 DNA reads TGTGCCAGCAGCTTAGGCGTCAGGGCCTCCTACGAGCAGTACTTC.

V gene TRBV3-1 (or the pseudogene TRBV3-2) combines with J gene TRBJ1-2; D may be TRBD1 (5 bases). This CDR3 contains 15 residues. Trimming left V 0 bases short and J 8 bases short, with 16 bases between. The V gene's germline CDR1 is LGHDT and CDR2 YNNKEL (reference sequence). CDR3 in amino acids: CASSQDPRGGDGYTF. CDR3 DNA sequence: TGTGCCAGCAGCCAAGACCCCCGCGGAGGGGACGGCTACACCTTC.

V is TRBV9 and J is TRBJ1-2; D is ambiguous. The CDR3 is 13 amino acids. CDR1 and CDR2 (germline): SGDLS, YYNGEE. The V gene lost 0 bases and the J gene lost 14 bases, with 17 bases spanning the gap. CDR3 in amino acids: CASSVDLAPAGTF. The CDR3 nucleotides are TGTGCCAGCAGCGTAGATCTGGCCCCAGCGGGGACCTTC.

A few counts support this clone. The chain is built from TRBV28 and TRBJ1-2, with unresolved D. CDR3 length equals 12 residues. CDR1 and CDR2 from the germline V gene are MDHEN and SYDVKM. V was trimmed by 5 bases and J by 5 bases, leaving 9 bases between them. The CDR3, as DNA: TGTGCCAGCAGTCTATCAGGATATGGCTACACCTTC. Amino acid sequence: CASSLSGYGYTF.

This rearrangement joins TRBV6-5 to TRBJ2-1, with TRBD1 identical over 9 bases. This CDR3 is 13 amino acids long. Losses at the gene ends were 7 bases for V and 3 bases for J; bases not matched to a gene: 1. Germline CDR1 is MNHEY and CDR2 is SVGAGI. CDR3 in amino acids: CASKGQGYNEQFF. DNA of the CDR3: TGTGCCAGCAAGGGACAGGGCTACAATGAGCAGTTCTTC.